This T cell receptor (beta chain) was documented in a study of radiotherapy plus CTLA-4 blockade in lung cancer. Findings of the study overall: In blood, tumor-derived TCR clones expanded after radiotherapy plus ipilimumab.

Focal radiation plus CTLA-4 blockade with ipilimumab was given to patients with chemo-refractory metastatic non-small-cell lung cancer. TCRdb's table, derived via immunoSEQ multiplex PCR, lists solely in-frame clones and lacks some. This table holds about 46,000 clones, roughly 77% found once. As concerns this clone: Its antigen is undetermined.

CDR1 and CDR2 from the germline V gene are KGHSH and LQKENI. V was pared by 0 bases and J by 4 bases, with 10 bases between. The CDR3 is 14 residues long. The source is a human donor with non-small cell lung cancer who had a complete response to radiotherapy plus ipilimumab. The chain links TRBV18 to TRBJ2-7; TRBD1 is a possible D gene (6 bases). Sequenced material: peripheral blood, taken from a patient treated with radiotherapy plus ipilimumab. The CDR3 spells CASSPPGGKYEQYF. CDR3 DNA: TGTGCCAGCTCACCACCAGGGGGTAAATACGAGCAGTACTTC.